This T cell receptor (beta chain) was retrieved from a study of blood T cell repertoires in COVID-19. In the study overall: Samples representing acute and convalescent COVID-19 were sourced from the United States, Italy and Spain.

Individuals aged roughly 18 to 95 years were recruited from 24 US areas. V was clipped by 1 base and J by 6 bases; unmatched bases: 5. This CDR3 has 15 residues. Germline CDR1 KGHSH, CDR2 LQKENI. As originally analysed: Estimation of nucleated cell counts relied on the amplification of reference gene primers. Assay used: immunoSEQ multiplex PCR; TCRdb lists only in-frame clones, some missing. For V, J and clone size, that table is used; D and trimming come from the DNA. This repertoire shows some 200,000 clones, around 81% found once; its top ten account for around 7%. The chain has TRBV18 and TRBJ2-5; 10 bases map to TRBD1. Material: PBMCs or T cells enriched from blood (not recorded which). The TCR comes from a woman aged 40-49 years with acute COVID-19. CDR3 in amino acids: CASSPLSDRGKTQYF. The CDR3 DNA reads as TGTGCCAGCTCACCACTGTCGGACAGGGGGAAGACCCAGTACTTC.